The 27 T cell receptor beta chains below come from one sample, sequenced in a study of blood T cell repertoires in COVID-19. The assay was immunoSEQ multiplex PCR, and TCRdb's table has in-frame clones only and misses some. Here the sample spans hundreds of thousands of clones, around 90% being singletons. The source material was peripheral blood. These TCRs come from a woman in her forties or fifties who had recovered from COVID-19.

The V gene is TRBV6-5, the J gene TRBJ1-1; D unresolved. Germline V lookup: CDR1 MNHEY, CDR2 SVGAGI. The CDR3 runs to 14 residues. Trimming shortened V by 7 bases and J by 8 bases, and 20 bases separated the two germline ends. The chain's CDR3 is CASTLRWAGGEAFF. The CDR3 DNA reads TGTGCCAGCACCTTACGATGGGCTGGCGGGGAAGCTTTCTTT.

The V gene is TRBV9, the J gene TRBJ1-1; weak D call: TRBD1 (5 bases). V was pared by 4 bases and J by 2 bases, with 15 bases between. The CDR3 is 15 amino acids. Germline V lookup: CDR1 SGDLS, CDR2 YYNGEE. The CDR3 loop is CASSKRQNQNTEAFF. The DNA of the CDR3 is TGTGCCAGCAGCAAGCGACAGAACCAAAACACTGAAGCTTTCTTT.

The chain combines TRBV28 with TRBJ2-7; 8 bases are shared with TRBD1. CDR1 MDHEN and CDR2 SYDVKM come from the germline V gene. V lost 6 bases and J lost 7; bases outside the gene matches: 11. This CDR3 region has 14 residues. The DNA of the CDR3 is TGTGCCAGCAGCTGGACAGGGTTCCCGGGTGAGCAGTACTTC. Translated: CASSWTGFPGEQYF.

The chain's CDR3 is CASSLSWGLWTEAFF. The CDR3 region has the DNA TGTGCCAGCAGCCTAAGTTGGGGGCTGTGGACTGAAGCTTTCTTT. This sequence joins TRBV7-2 and TRBJ1-1, with D perhaps matching TRBD1 (6 bases). Trimming stripped 5 bases from V and 5 bases from J, with 18 bases between. CDR1 and CDR2 (germline): SGHTA, FQGNSA. This CDR3 is built from 15 residues.

This clone appeared a few times. The rearrangement links TRBV7-9 to TRBJ1-1; 7 bases align to TRBD1. V was clipped by 5 bases and J by 8 bases; unmatched bases: 8. CDR1 is SEHNR, CDR2 FQNEAQ, per germline (reference sequence). CDR3 size: 13 residues. This CDR3 is CASSQGQESEAFF. DNA for the CDR3: TGTGCCAGCAGCCAAGGACAGGAATCGGAAGCTTTCTTT.

V gene TRBV19 combines with J gene TRBJ1-2, with TRBD1 as a possible D gene (5 bases). CDR3 length equals 15 residues. V was clipped by 4 bases and J by 2 bases, with 14 bases between them. Germline loops: CDR1 LNHDA, CDR2 SQIVND (reference sequence). CDR3 coding DNA: TGTGCCAGTAGTAGCGGACACAAGACGAACTATGGCTACACCTTC. This gives the protein CASSSGHKTNYGYTF.

The chain has TRBV18 and TRBJ2-2; perhaps TRBD1 as D (6 bases). The CDR3 has 14 amino acids. CDR1 is KGHSH and CDR2 is LQKENI in the germline V gene. V lost 3 bases and J 1 base, leaving 6 bases between the germline ends. CDR3 protein: CASSPGQNTGELFF. The DNA of the CDR3 is TGTGCCAGCTCACCGGGACAGAACACCGGGGAGCTGTTTTTT.

The chain combines TRBV2 with TRBJ1-2; a possible D gene is TRBD1 (5 bases). Per germline, CDR1 SNHLY and CDR2 FYNNEI. Trimming removed 2 bases from V and 4 bases from J, with 11 bases in between. This CDR3 has 14 residues. The CDR3 DNA reads TGTGCCAGCAGTGAATATAGACAGAGCTATGGCTACACCTTC. Translating gives CASSEYRQSYGYTF. Filled out from reference TRBV2 and TRBJ1-2, the complete variable domain reads EPEVTQTPSHQVTQMGQEVILRCVPISNHLYFYWYRQILGQKVEFLVSFYNNEISEKSEIFDDQFSVERPDGSNFTLKIRSTKLEDSAMYFCASSEYRQSYGYTFGSGTRLTVV.

This sequence joins TRBV5-4 and TRBJ1-2; maybe TRBD1 (6 bases). CDR1 SGHNT and CDR2 YYREEE come from the germline V gene (reference sequence). This CDR3 is 15 amino acids long. V was trimmed by 4 bases and J by 7 bases, leaving 20 bases between them. This chain's CDR3 is CASSIPQGVGPGYTF. DNA of the CDR3: TGTGCCAGCAGCATACCACAGGGTGTGGGACCTGGCTACACCTTC. The complete variable domain, with remaining parts taken from reference TRBV5-4 and TRBJ1-2, reads ETGVTQSPTHLIKTRGQQVTLRCSSQSGHNTVSWYQQALGQGPQFIFQYYREEENGRGNFPPRFSGLQFPNYSSELNVNALELDDSALYLCASSIPQGVGPGYTFGSGTRLTVV.

CDR3 in amino acids: CASSQSDRMNTEAFF. In DNA, the CDR3 is TGCGCCAGCAGCCAATCGGACAGGATGAACACTGAAGCTTTCTTT. V and J are TRBV4-3 and TRBJ1-1; 7 bases fit TRBD1. The CDR3 is made up of 15 amino acids. Germline V gives CDR1 LGHNA, CDR2 YSLEER. The trim removed 2 bases at V and 0 bases at J, leaving 3 bases unmatched.

Concerning this clone: Within the sample, other DNA sequences also encode this same CDR3. This sequence joins TRBV29-1 and TRBJ2-7; 10 bases are shared with TRBD2. This CDR3 is 14 amino acids long. Germline V gene lookup returns CDR1 SQVTM and CDR2 ANQGSEA. V gave up 4 bases and J gave up 0 bases; unmatched junction bases: 3. CDR3 amino acids: CSVGAGGSSYEQYF. As DNA, the CDR3 is TGCAGCGTTGGAGCGGGGGGGAGCTCCTACGAGCAGTACTTC.

V usage is TRBV7-6 and J usage is TRBJ1-5; tentatively, D is TRBD1 (5 bases). With 1 base removed from V and 7 bases from J, the gap between germline ends came to 11 bases. Germline assignment: CDR1 SGHVS and CDR2 FNYEAQ. The CDR3 contains 14 residues. CDR3 DNA: TGTGCCAGCAGCTTAGATTGGGGGGGACAGCCCCAGCATTTT. Its translation: CASSLDWGGQPQHF.

The V and J genes are TRBV14 and TRBJ1-1; D gene uncertain. V was trimmed by 4 bases and J by 2 bases, leaving 14 bases between them. The CDR3 contains 15 residues. Germline V gene data show CDR1 as SGHDN and CDR2 as FVKESK. CDR3 residues: CASSPRRAVNTEAFF. The CDR3 DNA reads as TGTGCCAGCAGCCCTAGGAGGGCGGTAAACACTGAAGCTTTCTTT.

The chain couples TRBV7-9 to TRBJ2-3; a possible D gene is TRBD2 (6 bases). The V end lost 8 bases, the J end lost 4 bases, and 16 bases lay between the germline ends. Germline V gives CDR1 SEHNR, CDR2 FQNEAQ (reference sequence). This CDR3 is built from 14 residues. The CDR3 sequence is CASRGWGTPDTQYF. CDR3 coding DNA: TGTGCCAGCCGGGGGTGGGGGACCCCAGATACGCAGTATTTT.

The rearrangement uses TRBV28 and TRBJ2-1, with 11 bases lining up with TRBD2. CDR1 is MDHEN, CDR2 SYDVKM, per germline. This CDR3 is 18 amino acids long. V dropped 6 bases and J dropped 9; count of bases not matched to a gene: 19. This chain's CDR3 is CASSPPRGGSGGAGEQFF. CDR3 DNA: TGTGCCAGCAGCCCGCCCAGAGGAGGTAGCGGGGGGGCCGGTGAGCAGTTCTTC.

The rearrangement links TRBV7-2 to TRBJ2-3, with D unresolved. Germline-derived CDR1 and CDR2 are SGHTA and FQGNSA. Trimming removed 4 bases from V and 6 bases from J, with 8 bases in between. This CDR3 has 12 residues. The CDR3: CASSSSRDTQYF. The CDR3 DNA follows: TGTGCCAGCAGCTCATCTAGGGATACGCAGTATTTT. Filled out from reference TRBV7-2 and TRBJ2-3, the complete variable domain reads GAGVSQSPSNKVTEKGKDVELRCDPISGHTALYWYRQSLGQGLEFLIYFQGNSAPDKSGLPSDRFSAERTGGSVSTLTIQRTQQEDSAVYLCASSSSRDTQYFGPGTRLTVL.

The V and J genes are TRBV29-1 and TRBJ1-2, with a weak D call TRBD1 (6 bases). With 5 bases removed from V and 6 bases from J, the gap between germline ends came to 16 bases. Germline V CDR1 and CDR2: SQVTM, ANQGSEA. The CDR3 is 13 amino acids. The CDR3 sequence: CSVSQPRGHGYTF. CDR3 sequence (DNA): TGCAGCGTTTCACAGCCGCGGGGGCATGGCTACACCTTC.

This chain joins TRBV24-1 and TRBJ1-5; 8 positions match TRBD1. In germline, CDR1 is KGHDR, CDR2 SFDVKD. The J segment lost 7 bases and the V segment lost 4 bases, leaving 2 bases of the junction unmatched. This CDR3 has 13 amino acids. CDR3 DNA: TGTGCCACCAGTGACGACAGGGGACAGCCCCAGCATTTT. Amino acid sequence: CATSDDRGQPQHF.

This chain joins TRBV11-2 and TRBJ2-7, with TRBD1 matching 8 bases. Germline assignment: CDR1 SGHAT and CDR2 FQNNGV. The CDR3 covers 15 residues. V was pared by 5 bases and J by 4 bases, with 10 bases of the junction left unmatched. The CDR3 here is CASSQGQGVVYEQYF. The CDR3 DNA reads as TGTGCCAGCAGCCAAGGACAGGGCGTCGTATACGAGCAGTACTTC.

In its sample, this clone was seen once. This rearrangement joins TRBV4-1 to TRBJ1-1; 9 bases are a match to TRBD1. V dropped 4 bases and J dropped 4; count of bases not matched to a gene: 7. The germline V gene encodes CDR1 MGHRA and CDR2 YSYEKL. CDR3 length: 15 residues. The DNA for the CDR3 is TGCGCCAGCAGCCCAAGACAGGGGGGGACCACTGAAGCTTTCTTT. This sequence encodes CASSPRQGGTTEAFF.

This chain joins TRBV27 and TRBJ1-2; tentative D call: TRBD1 (5 bases). Trimming pared 1 base from V and 8 bases from J, leaving 17 bases between. Germline values: CDR1 MNHEY, CDR2 SMNVEV (reference sequence). There are 15 residues in the CDR3. This CDR3 is CASSLYTPGGEGYTF. CDR3 in DNA: TGTGCCAGCAGTTTATATACCCCCGGGGGGGAAGGCTACACCTTC.

V usage is TRBV19 and J usage is TRBJ1-2, with 10 bases fitting TRBD1. Germline values: CDR1 LNHDA, CDR2 SQIVND (reference sequence). The CDR3 is 13 amino acids. V lost 10 bases and J lost 7; bases outside the gene matches: 9. CDR3 region: CATEDRGKGGYTF. CDR3 in DNA: TGTGCCACTGAGGACAGGGGGAAAGGTGGCTACACCTTC.

The CDR3 loop reads CASAPDRGVDTQYF. CDR3 DNA sequence: TGTGCCAGCGCCCCGGACAGGGGTGTAGATACGCAGTATTTT. V and J are TRBV27 and TRBJ2-3; TRBD1 matches 9 bases. Per the germline V gene, CDR1 is MNHEY and CDR2 is SMNVEV (reference sequence). The V segment lost 8 bases and the J segment 5 bases; nucleotides outside the gene matches: 8. The CDR3 is 14 residues long.

The genes are TRBV10-3 and TRBJ1-1; 7 nucleotides line up with TRBD1. From germline, CDR1 is ENHRY and CDR2 SYGVKD. This CDR3 has 14 residues. After removal of 10 bases from V and 4 bases from J, the junction contained 12 bases not matched to a gene. The DNA of the CDR3 is TGTGCCACCCTAGGGGGGACAGCCAGCACTGAAGCTTTCTTT. This gives the protein CATLGGTASTEAFF.

This clone occurred a few times. The chain links TRBV6-1 to TRBJ2-2; D possibly corresponds to TRBD1 (8 bases). Germline V gene sequence: CDR1 MNHNS, CDR2 SASEGT. V was trimmed by 4 bases and J by 7 bases, leaving 19 bases between them. The CDR3 covers 16 residues. CDR3 loop: CASSATGGAVGGELFF. The CDR3 DNA sequence: TGTGCCAGCAGTGCAACAGGGGGGGCCGTCGGCGGGGAGCTGTTTTTT.

This chain joins TRBV9 and TRBJ2-1, with TRBD2 matching over 10 bases. The CDR3 has 17 amino acids. Germline V gene lookup returns CDR1 SGDLS and CDR2 YYNGEE. V lost 4 bases and J lost 4; bases outside the gene matches: 11. The CDR3 DNA reads TGTGCCAGCAGCCCGGGGACTAGCGCCACGGATTACAATGAGCAGTTCTTC. It encodes CASSPGTSATDYNEQFF.

This clone has only one observation. V is TRBV5-5 and J is TRBJ1-1, with D maybe TRBD1 (5 bases). Germline CDR1 reads SGHKS; CDR2 reads YYEKEE (reference sequence). CDR3 length equals 12 residues. V was shortened by 4 bases and J by 6 bases, with 10 bases between the two germline ends. The CDR3 here is CASSRGLAEAFF. The CDR3, as DNA: TGTGCCAGCAGCCGGGGGTTAGCTGAAGCTTTCTTT. Filled out from reference TRBV5-5 and TRBJ1-1, the complete variable domain reads DAGVTQSPTHLIKTRGQQVTLRCSPISGHKSVSWYQQVLGQGPQFIFQYYEKEERGRGNFPDRFSARQFPNYSSELNVNALLLGDSALYLCASSRGLAEAFFGQGTRLTVV.